This T cell receptor beta chain is from a study of CD8+ T cells in alopecia areata. CDR1 and CDR2 (germline): KGHSH, LQKENI. Trimming cost V 6 bases and J 3 bases, with 8 bases left between them. This CDR3 spans 12 amino acids. Isolated RNA was reverse transcribed into cDNA used as the sequencing template. Produced via immunoSEQ multiplex PCR; TCRdb's table is partial and in-frame only. The sample lists some 110,000 clones, 55% to 70% occurring once. The rearrangement uses TRBV18 and TRBJ1-2; the D is unclear. This TCR came from a human donor in good health. The sample was CD4+ T cells sorted from blood. The CDR3 sequence: CASSLFDYGYTF. As DNA, the CDR3 is TGTGCCAGCTCCCTTTTCGACTATGGCTACACCTTC.